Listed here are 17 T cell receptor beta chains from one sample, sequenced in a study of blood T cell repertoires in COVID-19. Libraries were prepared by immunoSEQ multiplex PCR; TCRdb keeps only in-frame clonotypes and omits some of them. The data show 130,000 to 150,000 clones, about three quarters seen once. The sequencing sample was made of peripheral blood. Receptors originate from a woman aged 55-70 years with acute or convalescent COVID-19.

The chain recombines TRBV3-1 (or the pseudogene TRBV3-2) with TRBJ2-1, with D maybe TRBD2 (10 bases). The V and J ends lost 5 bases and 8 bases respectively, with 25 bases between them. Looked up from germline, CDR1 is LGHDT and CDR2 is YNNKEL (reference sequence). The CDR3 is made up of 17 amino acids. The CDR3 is CASSFHRGLAGVHEQFF. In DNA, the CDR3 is TGTGCCAGCAGCTTTCACAGGGGGCTAGCGGGAGTTCATGAGCAGTTCTTC.

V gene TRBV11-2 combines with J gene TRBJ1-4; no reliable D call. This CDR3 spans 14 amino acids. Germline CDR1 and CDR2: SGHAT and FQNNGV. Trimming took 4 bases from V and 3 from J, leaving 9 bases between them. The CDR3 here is CASSSLGANEKLFF. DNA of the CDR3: TGTGCCAGCAGCTCCTTGGGCGCTAATGAAAAACTGTTTTTT.

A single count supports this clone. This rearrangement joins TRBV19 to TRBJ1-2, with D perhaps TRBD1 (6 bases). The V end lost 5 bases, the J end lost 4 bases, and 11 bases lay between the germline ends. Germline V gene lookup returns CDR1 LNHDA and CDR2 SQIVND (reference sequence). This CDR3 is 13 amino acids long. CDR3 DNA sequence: TGTGCCAGTAGTCCCAGGGGTCCCTATGGCTACACCTTC. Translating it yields CASSPRGPYGYTF.

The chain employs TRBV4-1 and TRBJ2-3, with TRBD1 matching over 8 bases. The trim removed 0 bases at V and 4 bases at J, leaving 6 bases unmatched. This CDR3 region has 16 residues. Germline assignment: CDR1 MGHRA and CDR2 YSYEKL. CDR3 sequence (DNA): TGCGCCAGCAGCCAAGACGGACAGGGTAAAGCAGATACGCAGTATTTT. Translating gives CASSQDGQGKADTQYF.

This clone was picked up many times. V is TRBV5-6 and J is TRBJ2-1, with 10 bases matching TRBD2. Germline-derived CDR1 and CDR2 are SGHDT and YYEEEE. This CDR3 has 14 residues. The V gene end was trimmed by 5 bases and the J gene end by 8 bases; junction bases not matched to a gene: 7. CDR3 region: CASRYSGRAHEQFF. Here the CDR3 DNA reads TGTGCCAGCAGGTACAGCGGGAGGGCCCATGAGCAGTTCTTC.

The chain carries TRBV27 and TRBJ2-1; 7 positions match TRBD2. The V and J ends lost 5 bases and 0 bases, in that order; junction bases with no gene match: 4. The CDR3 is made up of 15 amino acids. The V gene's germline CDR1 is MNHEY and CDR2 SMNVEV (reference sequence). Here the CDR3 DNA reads TGTGCCAGCAGTCCCCTAGCGGTCTCCTACAATGAGCAGTTCTTC. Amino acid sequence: CASSPLAVSYNEQFF.

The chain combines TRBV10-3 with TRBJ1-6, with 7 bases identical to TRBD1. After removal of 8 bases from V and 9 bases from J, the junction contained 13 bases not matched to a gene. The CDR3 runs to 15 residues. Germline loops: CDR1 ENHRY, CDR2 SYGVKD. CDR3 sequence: CAIGQSGQGGSPLHF. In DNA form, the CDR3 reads TGTGCCATCGGGCAATCCGGGCAGGGGGGTTCACCCCTCCACTTT.

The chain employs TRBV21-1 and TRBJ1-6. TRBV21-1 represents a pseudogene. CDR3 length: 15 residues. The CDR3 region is CASSTPRVWHSPLHF. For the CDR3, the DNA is TGTGCCAGCAGCACACCGAGGGTGTGGCATTCACCCCTCCACTTT.

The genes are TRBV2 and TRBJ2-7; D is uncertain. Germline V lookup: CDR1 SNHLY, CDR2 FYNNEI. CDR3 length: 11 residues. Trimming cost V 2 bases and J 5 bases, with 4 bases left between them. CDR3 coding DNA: TGTGCCAGCAGTGAACTCGACGAGCAGTACTTC. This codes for CASSELDEQYF.

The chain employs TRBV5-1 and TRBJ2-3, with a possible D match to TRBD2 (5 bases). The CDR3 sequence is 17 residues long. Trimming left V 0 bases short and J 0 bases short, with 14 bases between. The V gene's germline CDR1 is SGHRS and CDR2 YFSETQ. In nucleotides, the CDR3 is TGCGCCAGCAGCTTGGATAAGTGGCTAGCTAGCACAGATACGCAGTATTTT. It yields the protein CASSLDKWLASTDTQYF.

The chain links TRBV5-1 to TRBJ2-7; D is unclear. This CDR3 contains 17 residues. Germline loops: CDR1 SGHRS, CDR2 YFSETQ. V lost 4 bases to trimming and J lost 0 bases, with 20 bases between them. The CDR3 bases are TGCGCCAGCAGCCCTATGAGTGCCGTGAGGAGCTCCTACGAGCAGTACTTC. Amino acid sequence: CASSPMSAVRSSYEQYF.

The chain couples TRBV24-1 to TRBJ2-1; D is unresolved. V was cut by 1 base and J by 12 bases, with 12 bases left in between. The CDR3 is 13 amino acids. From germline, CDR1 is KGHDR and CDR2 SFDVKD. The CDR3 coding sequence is TGTGCCACCAGTGATTTAAACTCCCGAGGGCAGTTCTTC. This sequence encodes CATSDLNSRGQFF.

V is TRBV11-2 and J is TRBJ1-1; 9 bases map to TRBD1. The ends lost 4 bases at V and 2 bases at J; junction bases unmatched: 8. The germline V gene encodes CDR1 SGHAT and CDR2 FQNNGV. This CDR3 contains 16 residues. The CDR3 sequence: CASSSRQGVPNTEAFF. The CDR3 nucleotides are TGTGCCAGCAGCTCTAGACAGGGGGTACCAAACACTGAAGCTTTCTTT.

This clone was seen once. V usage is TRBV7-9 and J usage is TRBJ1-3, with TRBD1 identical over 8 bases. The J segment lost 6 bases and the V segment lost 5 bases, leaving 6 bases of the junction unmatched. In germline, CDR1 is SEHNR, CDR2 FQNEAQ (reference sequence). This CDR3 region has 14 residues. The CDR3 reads CASSGDRGINTIYF. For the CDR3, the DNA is TGTGCCAGCAGCGGCGACAGGGGTATAAACACCATATATTTT. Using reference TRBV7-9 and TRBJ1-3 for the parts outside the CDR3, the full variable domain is DTGVSQNPRHKITKRGQNVTFRCDPISEHNRLYWYRQTLGQGPEFLTYFQNEAQLEKSRLLSDRFSAERPKGSFSTLEIQRTEQGDSAMYLCASSGDRGINTIYFGEGSWLTVV.

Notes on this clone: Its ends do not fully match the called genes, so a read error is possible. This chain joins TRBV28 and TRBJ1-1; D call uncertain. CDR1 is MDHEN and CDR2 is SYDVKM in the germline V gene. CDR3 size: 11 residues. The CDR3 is CAVGGWAEAFF. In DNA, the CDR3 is TGCGCGGTCGGAGGTTGGGCTGAAGCTTTCTTT.

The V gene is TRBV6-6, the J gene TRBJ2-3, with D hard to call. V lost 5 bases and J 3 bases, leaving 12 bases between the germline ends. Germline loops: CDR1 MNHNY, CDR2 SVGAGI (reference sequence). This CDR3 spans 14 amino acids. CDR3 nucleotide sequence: TGTGCCAGCAGTCCGACCCCAGCGACAGATACGCAGTATTTT. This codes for CASSPTPATDTQYF.

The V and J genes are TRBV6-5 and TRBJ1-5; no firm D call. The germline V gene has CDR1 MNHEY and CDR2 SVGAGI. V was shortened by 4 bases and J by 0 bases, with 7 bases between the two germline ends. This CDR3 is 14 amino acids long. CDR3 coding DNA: TGTGCCAGCAGTTCTAGAAATAGCAATCAGCCCCAGCATTTT. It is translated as CASSSRNSNQPQHF.